This T cell receptor (beta chain) was recovered during a study of blood T cell repertoires in COVID-19. The repertoire was sequenced with immunoSEQ multiplex PCR; TCRdb's copy has only in-frame clones and lacks some. Among approximately 180,000 clones listed, more than 70% were seen once. This CDR3 spans 14 amino acids. With 4 bases clipped from V and 7 bases from J, the junction kept 6 bases outside the gene matches. Per the germline V gene, CDR1 is SNHLY and CDR2 is FYNNEI. The receptor's source is a person aged 70 to 85 with COVID-19, enrolled during active disease. J is TRBJ2-2 and V is TRBV2, with TRBD1 matching 7 bases. Specimen: peripheral blood. CDR3 bases: TGTGCCAGCAGTGTAAGGGGGCTGGACGGGGAGCTGTTTTTT. Translated, it gives CASSVRGLDGELFF.